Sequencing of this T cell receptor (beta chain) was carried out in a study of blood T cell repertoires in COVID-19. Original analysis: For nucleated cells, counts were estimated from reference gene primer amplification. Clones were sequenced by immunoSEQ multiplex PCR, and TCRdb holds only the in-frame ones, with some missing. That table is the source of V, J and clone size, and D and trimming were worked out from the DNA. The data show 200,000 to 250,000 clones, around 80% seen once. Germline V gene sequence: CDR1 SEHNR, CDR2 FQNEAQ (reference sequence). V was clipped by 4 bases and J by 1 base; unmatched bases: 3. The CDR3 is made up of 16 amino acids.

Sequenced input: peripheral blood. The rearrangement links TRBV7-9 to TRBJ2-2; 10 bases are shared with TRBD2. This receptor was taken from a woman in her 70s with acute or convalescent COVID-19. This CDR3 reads CASSSSGGVNTGELFF. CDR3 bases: TGTGCCAGCAGCTCCAGCGGGGGGGTGAACACCGGGGAGCTGTTTTTT.